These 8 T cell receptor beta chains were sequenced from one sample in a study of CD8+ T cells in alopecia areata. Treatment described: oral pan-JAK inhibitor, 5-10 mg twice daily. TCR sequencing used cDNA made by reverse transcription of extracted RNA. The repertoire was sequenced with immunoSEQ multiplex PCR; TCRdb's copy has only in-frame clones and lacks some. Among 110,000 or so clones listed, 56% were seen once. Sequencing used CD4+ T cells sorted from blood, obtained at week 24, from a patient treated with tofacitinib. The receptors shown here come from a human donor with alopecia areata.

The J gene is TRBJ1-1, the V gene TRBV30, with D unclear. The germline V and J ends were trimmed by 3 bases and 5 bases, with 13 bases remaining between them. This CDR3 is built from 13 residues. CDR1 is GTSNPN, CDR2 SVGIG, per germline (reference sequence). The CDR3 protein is CAWSAGPRTEAFF. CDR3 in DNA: TGTGCCTGGAGCGCCGGGCCTCGGACTGAAGCTTTCTTT.

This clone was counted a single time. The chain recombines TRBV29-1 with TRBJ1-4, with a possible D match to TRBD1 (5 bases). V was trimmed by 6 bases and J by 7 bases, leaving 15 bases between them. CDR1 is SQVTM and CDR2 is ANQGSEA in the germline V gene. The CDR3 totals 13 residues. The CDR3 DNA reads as TGCAGCGTCGCCGGGTGGGGGAGTGAAAAACTGTTTTTT. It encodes CSVAGWGSEKLFF.

This CDR3 is CASRGLAGGEDTQYF. CDR3 bases: TGTGCCAGCAGGGGACTAGCGGGGGGCGAAGATACGCAGTATTTT. The chain carries TRBV27 and TRBJ2-3, with 15 bases fitting TRBD2. Germline lookup yields CDR1 MNHEY and CDR2 SMNVEV (reference sequence). This CDR3 spans 15 amino acids. Unmatched junction bases numbered 3, after V lost 6 bases and J lost 5 bases.

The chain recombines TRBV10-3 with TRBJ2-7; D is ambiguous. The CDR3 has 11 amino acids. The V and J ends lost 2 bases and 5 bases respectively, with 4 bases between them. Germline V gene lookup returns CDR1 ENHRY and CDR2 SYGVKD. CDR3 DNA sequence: TGTGCCATCAGTGAGGCGAACGAGCAGTACTTC. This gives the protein CAISEANEQYF.

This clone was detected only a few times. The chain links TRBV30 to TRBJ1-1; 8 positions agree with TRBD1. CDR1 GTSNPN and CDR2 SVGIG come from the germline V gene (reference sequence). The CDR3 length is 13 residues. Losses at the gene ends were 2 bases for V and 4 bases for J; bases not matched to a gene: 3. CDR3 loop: CAWSSTGGTEAFF. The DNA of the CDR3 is TGTGCCTGGAGTTCAACAGGGGGCACTGAAGCTTTCTTT.

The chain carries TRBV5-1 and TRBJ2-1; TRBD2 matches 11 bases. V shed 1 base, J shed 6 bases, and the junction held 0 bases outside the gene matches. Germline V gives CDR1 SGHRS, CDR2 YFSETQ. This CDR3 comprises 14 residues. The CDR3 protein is CASSLTSGGNEQFF. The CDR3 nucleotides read TGCGCCAGCAGCTTGACTAGCGGGGGCAATGAGCAGTTCTTC.

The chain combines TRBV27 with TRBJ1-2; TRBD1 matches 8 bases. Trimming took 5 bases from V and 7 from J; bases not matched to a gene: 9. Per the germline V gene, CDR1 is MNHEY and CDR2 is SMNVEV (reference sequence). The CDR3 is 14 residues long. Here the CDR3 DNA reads TGTGCCAGCAGTGCCCCAGGACAGGGTGGTGGCTACACCTTC. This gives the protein CASSAPGQGGGYTF.

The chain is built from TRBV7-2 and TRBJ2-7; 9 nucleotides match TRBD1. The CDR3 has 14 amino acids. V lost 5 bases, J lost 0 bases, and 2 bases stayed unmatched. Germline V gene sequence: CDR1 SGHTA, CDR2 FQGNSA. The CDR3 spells CASSDRGISYEQYF. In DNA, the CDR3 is TGTGCCAGCAGCGACAGGGGGATCTCCTACGAGCAGTACTTC.